This TCR beta chain was sequenced for a study of blood T cell repertoires in COVID-19. Sequencing was performed with immunoSEQ multiplex PCR; in TCRdb, only in-frame clones are kept and a portion is missing. The sample has roughly 99,000 clones, 80% to 90% seen once. Per the germline V gene, CDR1 is LNHDA and CDR2 is SQIVND (reference sequence). The CDR3 is made up of 15 amino acids. Deletions cut 1 base from V and 4 bases from J, with 14 bases between. This clonotype originated in a man aged 35-49 years with active or convalescent COVID-19. The sample consisted of peripheral blood. This chain connects TRBV19 to TRBJ2-7; D is possibly TRBD2 (7 bases). The CDR3 region has the DNA TGTGCCAGTAGTATAGGTCCGGGGGGCTGGTACGAGCAGTACTTC. It translates to CASSIGPGGWYEQYF.